This TCR beta chain was obtained from a study of blood T cell repertoires in COVID-19. Across the study: In each case, the material was cDNA or gDNA derived from T cells, B-cell-depleted T cells, or PBMCs.

The V and J ends lost 2 bases and 8 bases, in that order; junction bases with no gene match: 8. From germline, CDR1 is MNHEY and CDR2 SVGAGI. The CDR3 consists of 15 residues. The method was immunoSEQ multiplex PCR; TCRdb's version includes in-frame clones alone and lacks a portion of them. This sample has tens of thousands of clones, with around four fifths found just once. The rearrangement joins TRBV6-5 to TRBJ1-4, with 7 bases lining up with TRBD1. The sequenced sample consisted of peripheral blood. The sequence was obtained from a human donor in a cohort sampled during active COVID-19. The CDR3 nucleotides are TGTGCCAGCAGTTACCGAGACAGGGTAGGGGAAAAACTGTTTTTT. As protein: CASSYRDRVGEKLFF.